Shown below are 11 T cell receptor beta chains from a single sample sequenced in a study of CD8 T cells in ankylosing spondylitis. MiXCR, applied by TCRdb to the 5' RACE reads, yields one record per CDR3 protein. The repertoire holds tens of thousands of distinct CDR3 sequences, approximately 5.3% seen once, with around 2.2% in the top ten. The sample taken for sequencing was blood, either unsorted or a sorted T cell fraction (not recorded which). The receptor source for this set is a male donor with ankylosing spondylitis or in good health (not recorded which).

This clonotype has a count of ten or more. V and J are TRBV5-1 and TRBJ2-2; D is perhaps TRBD2 (6 bases). V lost 1 base and J lost 1, with 8 bases in between. The CDR3 is 15 residues long. The germline CDR1 and CDR2 sequences are SGHRS and YFSETQ. The CDR3 loop reads CASSLSGGNTGELFF. The CDR3 coding sequence is TGCGCCAGCAGCTTGTCCGGGGGGAACACCGGGGAGCTGTTTTTT.

This clonotype was seen ten or more times. This chain joins TRBV5-1 and TRBJ1-2, with D unresolved. The germline V gene has CDR1 SGHRS and CDR2 YFSETQ. V dropped 1 base and J dropped 4 bases, with 8 bases sitting between them. CDR3 length: 13 residues. CDR3 residues: CASSLSESYGYTF. In DNA, the CDR3 is TGCGCCAGCAGCTTGTCAGAATCCTATGGCTACACCTTC. Together with reference TRBV5-1 and TRBJ1-2, the CDR3 gives the full variable domain: KAGVTQTPRYLIKTRGQQVTLSCSPISGHRSVSWYQQTPGQGLQFLFEYFSETQRNKGNFPGRFSGRQFSNSRSEMNVSTLELGDSALYLCASSLSESYGYTFGSGTRLTVV.

This clonotype was counted at least ten times. The chain carries TRBV20-1 and TRBJ2-1, with 7 bases that match TRBD1. Germline V gene sequence: CDR1 DFQATT, CDR2 SNEGSKA (reference sequence). V lost 4 bases, J lost 4 bases, and 10 bases stayed unmatched. The CDR3 contains 15 residues. CDR3: CSAINRGVPYNEQFF. In nucleotides, the CDR3 is TGCAGTGCTATTAACAGGGGAGTCCCATACAATGAGCAGTTCTTC.

This clonotype showed up just a few times. The chain links TRBV6-1 to TRBJ2-5, with no clear D. This CDR3 has 13 amino acids. Germline loops: CDR1 MNHNS, CDR2 SASEGT. Trimming took 2 bases from V and 9 from J, leaving 13 bases between them. The DNA of the CDR3 is TGTGCCAGCAGTGAAACCCTAGATGGGGCCCAGTACTTC. Translation: CASSETLDGAQYF.

The genes are TRBV21-1 and TRBJ2-5; the table names TRBD1, a call not compared with the DNA. TRBV21-1 is listed as a pseudogene. The CDR3 extends over 14 amino acids. The CDR3 sequence: CASSKMVREETQYF. CDR3 sequence (DNA): TGTGCCAGCAGCAAAATGGTCAGGGAAGAGACCCAGTACTTC.

At least ten counts were recorded for this clonotype. One end of the junction does not line up with germline, which may come from a read error. The chain combines TRBV20-1 with TRBJ1-6; D unclear. This CDR3 is 13 amino acids long. In germline, CDR1 is DFQATT, CDR2 SNEGSKA (reference sequence). As DNA, the CDR3 is TGCAGTGCGAGAGGTGCTGGTAATTCACCCCTCCACTTT. It translates to CSARGAGNSPLHF.

This clonotype has at least ten counts. The genes are TRBV20-1 and TRBJ2-1, with 7 positions matching TRBD1. Germline V gives CDR1 DFQATT, CDR2 SNEGSKA (reference sequence). There are 14 residues in the CDR3. Losses at the gene ends were 6 bases for V and 5 bases for J; bases not matched to a gene: 10. The CDR3 loop is CSALRDSGHNEQFF. CDR3 nucleotides: TGCAGTGCCCTCCGGGACAGTGGCCACAATGAGCAGTTCTTC.

This clonotype showed up many times. This chain links TRBV9 with TRBJ2-3; 7 nucleotides align to TRBD2. CDR1 SGDLS and CDR2 YYNGEE come from the germline V gene. V lost 7 bases, J lost 2 bases, and 7 bases stayed unmatched. This CDR3 has 14 residues. CDR3 sequence (DNA): TGTGCCAGCGGCGCGGGGGAGACCACAGATACGCAGTATTTT. Its translation is CASGAGETTDTQYF.

Ten or more counts support this clonotype. J is TRBJ2-1 and V is TRBV20-1, with 7 bases that match TRBD2. CDR3 length equals 14 residues. Germline loops: CDR1 DFQATT, CDR2 SNEGSKA (reference sequence). Losses at the gene ends were 4 bases for V and 1 base for J; bases not matched to a gene: 4. DNA for the CDR3: TGCAGTGCTAAGGGCGGGGGATCCTACAATGAGCAGTTCTTC. This encodes CSAKGGGSYNEQFF.

This clonotype showed up many times. The chain has TRBV5-6 and TRBJ2-5; D uncertain. The V and J ends lost 0 bases and 1 base respectively, with 7 bases between them. Germline CDR1 and CDR2: SGHDT and YYEEEE. The CDR3 is 14 amino acids. The CDR3 region is CASSLGLVQETQYF. CDR3 DNA sequence: TGTGCCAGCAGCTTGGGCTTAGTCCAAGAGACCCAGTACTTC.

This clonotype was seen many times. The chain is built from TRBV10-3 and TRBJ2-7; 8 positions match TRBD2. The CDR3 is made up of 13 amino acids. V trimming: 5 bases; J trimming: 4 bases; junction bases outside the gene matches: 4. Germline CDR1 and CDR2: ENHRY and SYGVKD. The CDR3 loop is CAISPRGDYEQYF. CDR3 DNA: TGTGCCATCAGTCCGCGGGGGGATTACGAGCAGTACTTC.